What follows are 12 T cell receptor beta chains derived from one specimen sequenced in a study of blood T cell repertoires in COVID-19. TCRdb's table, derived via immunoSEQ multiplex PCR, lists solely in-frame clones and lacks some. The sample has over 45,000 clones, 65% to 90% seen once. Input material: peripheral blood. The receptors here all came from a human donor in a cohort sampled during active COVID-19.

The CDR3 here is CASSQTGSGYTF. As DNA, the CDR3 is TGTGCCAGCAGCCAGACAGGGTCTGGCTACACCTTC. This rearrangement joins TRBV6-2 or TRBV6-3 to TRBJ1-2, with 7 positions matching TRBD1. The CDR3 is made up of 12 amino acids. Germline V lookup: CDR1 MNHEY, CDR2 SVGEGT. Losses at the gene ends were 6 bases for V and 7 bases for J; bases not matched to a gene: 5.

The chain has TRBV10-3 and TRBJ2-1; TRBD2 agrees at 11 bases. With V trimmed by 4 bases and J by 7 bases, 9 bases remained unmatched. This CDR3 spans 16 amino acids. CDR1 is ENHRY, CDR2 SYGVKD, per germline. As DNA, the CDR3 is TGTGCCATCAGTGGGGGGACTAGCGGTCTGGGGAATGAGCAGTTCTTC. Protein: CAISGGTSGLGNEQFF.

V is TRBV10-1 and J is TRBJ2-7, with D unresolved. Germline CDR1 is WNHNN and CDR2 is SYGVQD (reference sequence). The ends were cut back, 3 bases at V and 3 bases at J, with 12 bases in the middle. The CDR3 is 14 residues long. The CDR3 spells CASSDARNNYEQYF. CDR3 sequence (DNA): TGCGCCAGCAGTGACGCCAGGAATAACTACGAGCAGTACTTC.

The chain joins TRBV7-2 to TRBJ2-1, with no clear D. The V gene's germline CDR1 is SGHTA and CDR2 FQGNSA. CDR3 length equals 16 residues. V was shortened by 1 base and J by 5 bases, with 15 bases between the two germline ends. CDR3 in amino acids: CASSLDPVTLNNEQFF. The CDR3 DNA sequence: TGTGCCAGCAGCTTAGATCCGGTCACCCTAAACAATGAGCAGTTCTTC.

J is TRBJ2-4 and V is TRBV9, with TRBD1 as a possible D gene (7 bases). Germline V gene data show CDR1 as SGDLS and CDR2 as YYNGEE. The CDR3 is 14 residues long. The ends were cut back, 0 bases at V and 7 bases at J, with 11 bases in the middle. The CDR3 spells CASSVEGAGNIQYF. CDR3 DNA: TGTGCCAGCAGCGTAGAGGGGGCGGGGAACATTCAGTACTTC.

The chain is built from TRBV5-5 and TRBJ1-5, with TRBD1 matching over 10 bases. J was trimmed by 4 bases and V by 2 bases; bases with no gene match: 3. Germline CDR1 and CDR2: SGHKS and YYEKEE (reference sequence). The CDR3 is made up of 15 amino acids. CDR3 coding DNA: TGTGCCAGCAGCTTCCGGGACAGGGGTAATCAGCCCCAGCATTTT. Translated, it gives CASSFRDRGNQPQHF.

The chain uses TRBV6-5 and TRBJ1-2; TRBD1 matches at 7 bases. This CDR3 comprises 13 residues. Germline V gene sequence: CDR1 MNHEY, CDR2 SVGAGI. The ends lost 5 bases at V and 7 bases at J; junction bases unmatched: 7. In DNA, the CDR3 is TGTGCCAGCAGTACACGACAGGGTTTTGGCTACACCTTC. This translates into CASSTRQGFGYTF.

The table lists this clone with a count of one. The chain recombines TRBV6-5 with TRBJ2-5, with D hard to call. The CDR3 runs to 12 residues. V dropped 5 bases and J dropped 0 bases, with 4 bases sitting between them. CDR1 is MNHEY and CDR2 is SVGAGI in the germline V gene. Here the CDR3 reads CASSLHQETQYF. The CDR3 coding sequence is TGTGCCAGCAGTCTACACCAAGAGACCCAGTACTTC.

The CDR3 region is CASRKRGGQRNQPQHF. CDR3 bases: TGTGCCAGTAGAAAGAGAGGGGGCCAGAGGAATCAGCCCCAGCATTTT. The J gene is TRBJ1-5, the V gene TRBV19; 7 bases line up with TRBD1. The CDR3 is made up of 16 amino acids. Looked up from germline, CDR1 is LNHDA and CDR2 is SQIVND (reference sequence). V gave up 6 bases and J gave up 4 bases; unmatched junction bases: 12.

DNA for the CDR3: TGTGCCAGCAGCTTAGGTAGCGCCCCCGGCGAGCAGTACTTC. It specifies CASSLGSAPGEQYF. The chain has TRBV7-2 and TRBJ2-7; TRBD2 is a possible D gene (5 bases). The CDR3 contains 14 residues. CDR1 is SGHTA and CDR2 is FQGNSA in the germline V gene. The V end lost 1 base, the J end lost 6 bases, and 13 bases lay between the germline ends.

V and J are TRBV2 and TRBJ2-5; D may be TRBD2 (5 bases). The ends were cut back, 8 bases at V and 7 bases at J, with 8 bases in the middle. Looked up from germline, CDR1 is SNHLY and CDR2 is FYNNEI. The CDR3 sequence is 10 residues long. CDR3 protein: CASRAGTQYF. For the CDR3, the DNA is TGTGCCAGCCGCGCGGGGACCCAGTACTTC. The whole variable domain, filled in from reference TRBV2 and TRBJ2-5, reads EPEVTQTPSHQVTQMGQEVILRCVPISNHLYFYWYRQILGQKVEFLVSFYNNEISEKSEIFDDQFSVERPDGSNFTLKIRSTKLEDSAMYFCASRAGTQYFGPGTRLLVL.

The rearrangement links TRBV11-1 to TRBJ2-5; perhaps TRBD2 as D (5 bases). Trimming shortened V by 3 bases and J by 7 bases, and 12 bases separated the two germline ends. This CDR3 has 13 residues. Germline CDR1 SGHAT, CDR2 FQDESV (reference sequence). CDR3 in amino acids: CASSLEVEGTQYF. The CDR3 bases are TGTGCCAGCAGCTTGGAGGTTGAAGGGACCCAGTACTTC.